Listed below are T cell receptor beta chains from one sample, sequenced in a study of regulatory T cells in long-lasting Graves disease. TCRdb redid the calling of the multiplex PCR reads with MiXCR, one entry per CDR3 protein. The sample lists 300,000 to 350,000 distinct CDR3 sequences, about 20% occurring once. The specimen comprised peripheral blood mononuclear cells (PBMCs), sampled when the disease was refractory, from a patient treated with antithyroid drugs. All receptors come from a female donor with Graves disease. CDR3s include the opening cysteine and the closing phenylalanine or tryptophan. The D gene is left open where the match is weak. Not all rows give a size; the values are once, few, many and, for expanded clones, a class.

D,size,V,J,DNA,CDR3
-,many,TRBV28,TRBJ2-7,TGTGCCAGCAGTTTATGGACGGTCTACGAGCAGTACTTC,CASSLWTVYEQYF
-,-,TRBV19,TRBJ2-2,TGTGCCAGTACAATAGCAGGGGTAAACACCGGGGAGCTGTTTTTT,CASTIAGVNTGELFF
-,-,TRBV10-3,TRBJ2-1,TGTGCCATCAGTGCCCAGATACCGAACAATGAGCAGTTCTTC,CAISAQIPNNEQFF
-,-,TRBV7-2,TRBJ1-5,TGTGCCAGCAGCTTAGCTGCGGGTGGGGGCCAGCCCCAGCATTTT,CASSLAAGGGQPQHF
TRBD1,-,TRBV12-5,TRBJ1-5,TGTGCTAGTGGTTCCTCGGCAGGGGGCGATTATAGCAATCAGCCCCAGCATTTT,CASGSSAGGDYSNQPQHF
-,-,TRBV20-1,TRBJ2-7,TGCAGTGCTAGTCTCGGCAGAGAATACGAGCAGTACTTC,CSASLGREYEQYF
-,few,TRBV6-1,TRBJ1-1,TGTGCCAGCAGTGTGGACAGAGTGAACACTGAAGCTTTCTTT,CASSVDRVNTEAFF
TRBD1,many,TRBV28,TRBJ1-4,TGTGCCAGCAGTTTAATGGGACAGGGGGATGAAAAACTGTTTTTT,CASSLMGQGDEKLFF
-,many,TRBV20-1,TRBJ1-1,TGCAGAGCACCGAGAGGTGTGAACACTGAAGCTTTCTTT,CRAPRGVNTEAFF
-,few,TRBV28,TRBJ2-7,TGTGCCAGCAGTTTAGAGATCTCCTTTACCCCGACCTACGAGCAGTACTTC,CASSLEISFTPTYEQYF
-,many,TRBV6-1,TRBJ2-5,TGTGCCAGCAGCGGAAAGGCCATAGCAGAGACCCAGTACTTC,CASSGKAIAETQYF
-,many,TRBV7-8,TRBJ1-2,TGTGCCAGCAGCTCCCTGCCAGGGCCCTATGGCTACACCTTC,CASSSLPGPYGYTF
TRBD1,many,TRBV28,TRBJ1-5,TGTGCCAGCAGACGAGGGACAGGGTTTGGCTATAGCAATCGGCCCCAGCATTTT,CASRRGTGFGYSNRPQHF
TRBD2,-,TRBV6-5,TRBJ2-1,TGTGCCAGCAGTTACCACCTAGCGGGACATAATGAGCAGTTCTTC,CASSYHLAGHNEQFF
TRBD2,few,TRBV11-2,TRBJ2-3,TGTGCCAGCAGCGGGATAGCGGGGGCACCCGGGGATACGCAGTATTTT,CASSGIAGAPGDTQYF
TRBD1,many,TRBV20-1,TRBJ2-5,TGCAGTGCTAAGGGGACAGGGGTTGAGACCCAGTACTTC,CSAKGTGVETQYF
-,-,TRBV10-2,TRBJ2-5,TGCGCCAGCAGTGAGCTCGGGGATTACCTACAGGAGACCCAGTACTTC,CASSELGDYLQETQYF
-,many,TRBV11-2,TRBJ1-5,TGTGCCAGCAGCTTAGCAAATCATCAGCCCCAGCATTTT,CASSLANHQPQHF
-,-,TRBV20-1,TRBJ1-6,TGCAGTGCTAGACGCCAGCGGGATTCTTCCCTCCACTTT,CSARRQRDSSLHF
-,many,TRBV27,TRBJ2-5,TGTGCCAGCAGTTCCCAAGTTGAGGAGACCCAGTACTTC,CASSSQVEETQYF
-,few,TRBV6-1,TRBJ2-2,TGTGCCAGCGTACGACAAGGTCCTGGCACCGGGGAGCTGTTTTTT,CASVRQGPGTGELFF
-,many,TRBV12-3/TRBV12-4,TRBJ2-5,TGTGCCAGCAGTTTAAGGGGTATGGGCGGGGCCCAAGAGACCCAGTACTTC,CASSLRGMGGAQETQYF
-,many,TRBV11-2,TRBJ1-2,TGTGCCAGCAGTACCGGGACAAATTATGGCTACACCTTC,CASSTGTNYGYTF
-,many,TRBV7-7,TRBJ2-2,TGTGCTAGCAGCTTAGGAGACAGTAGCACCGGGGAGCTGTTTTTT,CASSLGDSSTGELFF
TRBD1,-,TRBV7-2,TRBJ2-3,TGTGCCAGCAGCTTGCTGGGACAGGGGGCAGATACGCAGTATTTT,CASSLLGQGADTQYF
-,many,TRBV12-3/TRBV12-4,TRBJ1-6,TGTGCCAGCAGGAAAACAGGGAATTCACCCCTCCACTTT,CASRKTGNSPLHF
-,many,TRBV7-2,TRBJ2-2,TGTGCCAGCAGCTTAGAGGACAGATCGACCGGGGAGCTGTTTTTT,CASSLEDRSTGELFF
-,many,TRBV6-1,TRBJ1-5,TGTGCCAGCACGGGTTGGGAGAGCTATAGCAATCAGCCCCAGCATTTT,CASTGWESYSNQPQHF
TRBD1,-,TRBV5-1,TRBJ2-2,TGCGCCAGCAGCTTCGGGACAGGGACCGGGGAGCTGTTTTTT,CASSFGTGTGELFF
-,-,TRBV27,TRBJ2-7,TGTGCCAGCAACCAACACTCCTACGAGCAGTACTTC,CASNQHSYEQYF
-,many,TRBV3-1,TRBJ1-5,TGTGCCAGCAGCCCGGGTCTTAATAATCAGCCCCAGCATTTT,CASSPGLNNQPQHF
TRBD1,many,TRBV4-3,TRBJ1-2,TGCGCCAGCAGCCAAGATAGGGGGCGCGGCTATGGCTACACCTTC,CASSQDRGRGYGYTF
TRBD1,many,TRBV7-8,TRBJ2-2,TGTGCCAGCAGCGCGGACAGGGGATACACCGGGGAGCTGTTTTTT,CASSADRGYTGELFF
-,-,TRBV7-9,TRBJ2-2,TGTGCCAGCAGCTTGGGGACGAAAAACACCGGGGAGCTGTTTTTT,CASSLGTKNTGELFF
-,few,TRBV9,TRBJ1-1,TGTGCCAGCAGCGTGGGGGGGCGCGGTGAAGCTTTCTTT,CASSVGGRGEAFF
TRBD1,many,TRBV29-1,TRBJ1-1,TGCAGCGTTGCACAGGGGCGAAGCACTGAAGCTTTCTTT,CSVAQGRSTEAFF
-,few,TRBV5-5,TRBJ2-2,TGTGCCAGCAGCCTGACTCTTTACACCGGGGAGCTGTTTTTT,CASSLTLYTGELFF
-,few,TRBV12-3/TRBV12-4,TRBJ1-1,TGTGCCAGCAGTTTAGGGGGATCAAATGTCGCTGAAGCTTTCTTT,CASSLGGSNVAEAFF